This TCR beta chain comes out of a study of patients and donors after allogeneic stem cell transplantation. TCRdb reprocessed the RT-PCR reads via MiXCR and lists one record per CDR3 protein. The sample consists of roughly 180,000 distinct CDR3 sequences, around two fifths of them appearing once. This clonotype was detected a few times. Trimming removed 2 bases from V and 0 bases from J, with 8 bases in between. The length of the CDR3 is 14 residues. This chain connects TRBV12-3 or TRBV12-4 to TRBJ2-7, with D maybe TRBD2 (5 bases). This clonotype originated in a human donor who was either an allogeneic HSCT recipient or a stem cell or donor lymphocyte infusion donor (not recorded which). It is not recorded whose cells these are; they may come from a transplant donor. Source material: blood, either unsorted or a sorted T cell fraction (not recorded which). CDR3 coding DNA: TGTGCCAGCAGTTTATCGACTACCTCCTACGAGCAGTACTTC. It is translated as CASSLSTTSYEQYF.